The source of this TCR beta chain is a study of blood T cell repertoires in COVID-19. Study in general: Acute-phase and convalescent COVID-19 samples originated in the United States, Italy and Spain. Nucleic acid was either cDNA or gDNA, and it came from T cells, B-cell-depleted T cells, or PBMCs.

Original methodology: Estimated nucleated cell counts came from reference gene primer amplification. Profiled with immunoSEQ multiplex PCR; TCRdb holds only in-frame clones, not every one. That table is the source of V, J and clone size, and D and trimming were worked out from the DNA. This table holds about 68,000 clones, approximately 86% found once. The TCR comes from a woman aged 55-70 years with acute or convalescent COVID-19. Input material: peripheral blood.

CDR3 region: CASSRDRTAGNTIYF. In DNA, the CDR3 is TGTGCCAGCAGCCGCGACAGGACCGCTGGAAACACCATATATTTT. This chain joins TRBV14 and TRBJ1-3; a possible D gene is TRBD1 (6 bases). The V gene's germline CDR1 is SGHDN and CDR2 FVKESK. Between the trimmed V and J ends, which lost 4 bases and 2 bases, there was a span of 12 bases. CDR3 length equals 15 residues.